The T cell receptor (beta chain) described here comes from a study of T cell repertoires in aging, cancer and after chemotherapy. The CDR3 sequence is 14 residues long. Trimming removed 5 bases at V and 6 bases at J, with 15 bases between. Germline values: CDR1 SGHTA, CDR2 FQGNSA. TCR beta rearrangements were amplified from peripheral blood genomic DNA. TRB rearrangements spanning V, D and J were amplified using mixed TRB-A/B primers. TCRdb ran MiXCR on the multiplex PCR reads and lists one entry per CDR3 protein. The sample includes 1,500 to 2,000 distinct CDR3 sequences, 24% of them seen just once. This clonotype is medium-sized within its sample.

The rearrangement uses TRBV7-2 and TRBJ2-3; D gene unclear. The source of this sequence is a human donor with a solid tumor. Sequencing was carried out using blood. The CDR3 DNA sequence: TGTGCCAGCAGCCCTGCCCGCTTCCCCGATACGCAGTATTTT. This codes for CASSPARFPDTQYF.